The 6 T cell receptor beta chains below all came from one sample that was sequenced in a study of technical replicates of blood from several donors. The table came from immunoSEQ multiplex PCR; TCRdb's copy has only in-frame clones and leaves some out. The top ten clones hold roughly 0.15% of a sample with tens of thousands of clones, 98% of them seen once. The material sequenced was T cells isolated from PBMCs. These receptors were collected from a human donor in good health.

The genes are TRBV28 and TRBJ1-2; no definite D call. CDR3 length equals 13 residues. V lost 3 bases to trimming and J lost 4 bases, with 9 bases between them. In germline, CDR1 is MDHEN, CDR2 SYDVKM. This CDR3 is CASSFGRGYGYTF. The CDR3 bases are TGTGCCAGCAGTTTTGGGAGAGGCTATGGCTACACCTTC.

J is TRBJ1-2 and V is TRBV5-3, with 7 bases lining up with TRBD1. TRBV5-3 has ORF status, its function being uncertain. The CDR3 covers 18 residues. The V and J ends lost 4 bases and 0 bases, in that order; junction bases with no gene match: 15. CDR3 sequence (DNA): TGTGCCAGAAGCCCCCACCGGGACAGCCGGGGTTCTAACTATGGCTACACCTTC. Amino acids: CARSPHRDSRGSNYGYTF.

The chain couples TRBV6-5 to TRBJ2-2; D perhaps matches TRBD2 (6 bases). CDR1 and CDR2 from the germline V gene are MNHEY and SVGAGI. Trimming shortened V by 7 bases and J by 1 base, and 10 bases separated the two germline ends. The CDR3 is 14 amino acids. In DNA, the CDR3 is TGTGCCAGCAAGGGCGGGATGAACACCGGGGAGCTGTTTTTT. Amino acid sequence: CASKGGMNTGELFF.

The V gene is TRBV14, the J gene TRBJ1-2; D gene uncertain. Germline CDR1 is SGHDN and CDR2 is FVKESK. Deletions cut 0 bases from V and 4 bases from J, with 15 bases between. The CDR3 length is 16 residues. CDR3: CASSQEVDRVVYGYTF. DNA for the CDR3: TGTGCCAGCAGCCAAGAGGTCGACCGGGTAGTCTATGGCTACACCTTC.

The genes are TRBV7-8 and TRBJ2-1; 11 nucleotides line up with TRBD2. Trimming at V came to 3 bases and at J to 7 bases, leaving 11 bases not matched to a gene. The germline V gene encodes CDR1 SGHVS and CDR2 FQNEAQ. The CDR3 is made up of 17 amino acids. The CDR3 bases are TGTGCCAGCAGCTTTCTCGACCCACTAGCGGGAGAAAATGAGCAGTTCTTC. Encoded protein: CASSFLDPLAGENEQFF.

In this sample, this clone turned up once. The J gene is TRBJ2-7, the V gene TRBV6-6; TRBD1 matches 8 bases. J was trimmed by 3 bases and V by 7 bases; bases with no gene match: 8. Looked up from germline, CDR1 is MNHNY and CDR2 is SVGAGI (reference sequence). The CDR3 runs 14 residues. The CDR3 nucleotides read TGTGCCAGCACCACAGGGGGGTCCCTCTACGAGCAGTACTTC. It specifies CASTTGGSLYEQYF.